One sample yielded the 5 T cell receptor beta chains listed below, sequenced in a study of blood T cells in healthy people across ages. Primers used in a second PCR of about 7 to 12 cycles were a sample-barcoded 5' primer and a J-beta primer mix. TCRdb reprocessed the 5' RACE reads via MiXCR and lists one record per CDR3 protein. This sample has roughly 730,000 distinct CDR3 sequences, with roughly three fifths found just once. The sequenced sample consisted of blood. The receptors here all came from a man in his forties in good health.

The J gene is TRBJ2-1, the V gene TRBV25-1; no clear D gene. The CDR3 extends over 12 amino acids. Germline assignment: CDR1 MGHDK and CDR2 SYGVNS. The V end was cut by 2 bases, the J end by 8 bases, with 7 bases between. For the CDR3, the DNA is TGTGCCAGCAGTGAAAGTTATGATGAGCAGTTCTTC. This codes for CASSESYDEQFF.

This clonotype was observed a handful of times. The chain is built from TRBV27 and TRBJ2-7; maybe TRBD1 (5 bases). From germline, CDR1 is MNHEY and CDR2 SMNVEV (reference sequence). This CDR3 contains 15 residues. The V end lost 2 bases, the J end lost 5 bases, and 16 bases lay between the germline ends. CDR3 region: CASSLNRQGLHEQYF. The CDR3 DNA reads TGTGCCAGCAGTTTAAATCGGCAGGGTCTTCACGAGCAGTACTTC.

The chain employs TRBV4-2 and TRBJ2-5; 9 positions agree with TRBD1. Germline loops: CDR1 LGHNA, CDR2 YNFKEQ. The V gene end was trimmed by 4 bases and the J gene end by 11 bases; junction bases not matched to a gene: 11. CDR3 size: 14 residues. CDR3 in amino acids: CASSPTDRGYEQYF. The DNA of the CDR3 is TGTGCCAGCAGCCCCACGGACAGGGGTTATGAGCAGTACTTC.

The V and J genes are TRBV5-5 and TRBJ2-1, with 9 bases matching TRBD1. CDR3 size: 15 residues. With 2 bases clipped from V and 8 bases from J, the junction kept 8 bases outside the gene matches. CDR1 and CDR2 from the germline V gene are SGHKS and YYEKEE (reference sequence). CDR3 sequence (DNA): TGTGCCAGCAGCTTCGGGACAGGGCTGGGTCATGAGCAGTTCTTC. Residues: CASSFGTGLGHEQFF. Full variable domain (remainder filled in from reference TRBV5-5 and TRBJ2-1): DAGVTQSPTHLIKTRGQQVTLRCSPISGHKSVSWYQQVLGQGPQFIFQYYEKEERGRGNFPDRFSARQFPNYSSELNVNALLLGDSALYLCASSFGTGLGHEQFFGPGTRLTVL.

The genes are TRBV12-3 or TRBV12-4 and TRBJ1-6; D is unclear. The CDR3 runs 12 residues. V gave up 9 bases and J gave up 9 bases, with 12 bases separating them. CDR3 in amino acids: CASSRLGSPLHF. Written as DNA, the CDR3 is TGTGCCAGTAGCCGCCTGGGTTCACCCCTCCACTTT.